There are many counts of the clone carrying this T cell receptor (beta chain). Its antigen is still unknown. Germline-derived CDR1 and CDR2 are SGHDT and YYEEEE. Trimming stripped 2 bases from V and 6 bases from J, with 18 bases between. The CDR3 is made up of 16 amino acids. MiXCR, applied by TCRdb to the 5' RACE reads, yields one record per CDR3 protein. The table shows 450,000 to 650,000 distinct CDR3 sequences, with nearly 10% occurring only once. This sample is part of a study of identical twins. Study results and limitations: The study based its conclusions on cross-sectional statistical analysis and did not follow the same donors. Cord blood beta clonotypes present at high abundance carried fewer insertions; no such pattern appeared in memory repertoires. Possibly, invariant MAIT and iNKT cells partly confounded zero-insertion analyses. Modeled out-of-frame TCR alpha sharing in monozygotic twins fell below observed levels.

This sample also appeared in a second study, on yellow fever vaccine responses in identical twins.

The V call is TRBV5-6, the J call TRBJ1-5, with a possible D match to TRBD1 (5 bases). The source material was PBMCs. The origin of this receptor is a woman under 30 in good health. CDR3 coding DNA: TGTGCCAGCAGCTTATTTGGGGGAGGGGTTGTTCAGCCCCAGCATTTT. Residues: CASSLFGGGVVQPQHF.